This TCR beta chain was recovered during a study of human T cells and chemical hapten exposure. General study results and limits: TCRs at a frequency above 1 in 1000 stayed unchanged with DPC sensitization. Expanded TCRs grouped into significantly more large CDR3 similarity clusters than controls produced.

Note on this clonotype: The antigen is undetermined.

Germline V gene data show CDR1 as LGHNA and CDR2 as YNFKEQ. V was clipped by 0 bases and J by 1 base; unmatched bases: 0. The CDR3 extends over 15 amino acids. Time point indicated: pre-sensitization, week 0. Treatment of the sample: therapeutic diphenylcyclopropenone sensitization with weekly scalp DPC. Whole blood that had not been fractionated was the source of extracted total RNA. MiXCR, applied by TCRdb to the RACE reads, yields one record per CDR3 protein. The data contain over 50,000 distinct CDR3 sequences, 8.5% to 10% of them singletons. The chain employs TRBV4-2 and TRBJ2-3; 8 bases match TRBD2. This clonotype was sampled from a woman aged 25-40 years with alopecia areata. Some clones in this sample may be carry-over from other donors' samples. The source was whole blood, collected in connection with sensitization to the hapten diphenylcyclopropenone (DPC). The CDR3 DNA is TGTGCCAGCAGCCAAGACGGGGGGGGCACAGATACGCAGTATTTT. Its translation is CASSQDGGGTDTQYF.